The source of this T cell receptor beta chain is a study of cytomegalovirus exposure and HLA in healthy donors (dated 2017 in TCRdb). For context, the study as a whole: An earlier analysis of under 600 of the donors reported more than 250 Gb of sequence data and around 110 million unique TCR beta sequences from about 200 million T cells. Approximately 300 gigabases of sequencing data and tens of millions of unique TCR sequences made up an early release that covered approximately 620 HLA-typed donors. Of the roughly 400 genotyped donors, roughly 80% were placed in the genetic ancestry cluster associated with self-reported Caucasian donors. The aim of the study was to test whether cataloging public T cell receptors could identify signatures of past pathogen exposure. The study profiled the T cell repertoires of hundreds of subjects by immunosequencing and related them to cytomegalovirus serostatus. Along with the roughly 610-subject first cohort, a separate validation cohort of more than 90 different subjects was used. To predict cytomegalovirus infection status, the study brought together high-throughput TCR immunosequencing, statistical association of individual TCRs with disease status, and machine learning. To study patterns of TCR occurrence, a later analysis re-analyzed previously published TCR beta repertoires from 600 to 750 donors and added high-resolution HLA genotyping. Rather than drawing on any new phenotypic data, the later analysis identified candidate immune exposures from TCR beta sequences and the way those sequences occurred across donors. An earlier analysis of around 580 of the donors used high-throughput TCR beta sequencing to judge whether each TCR beta V gene segment behaved as functional or pseudogenic. Donor age, sex, ethnicity and CMV serostatus were compiled alongside the repertoire data. In a later genetic analysis, genome-wide SNP genotypes for about 55% of the roughly 700 donors were used, and that subset was treated as a discovery cohort. Every discovery cohort repertoire had been produced on one sequencing platform. HLA typing covered class I and class II loci at four-digit resolution. The number of typed donors differed by locus: 629-630 for A, B, C, DRB1 and DQB1; approximately 520 for DQA1; around 580 for DPA1; and around 450 for DPB1. A handful of DR-DQ haplotypes were handled as single units for association and clustering because linkage in the cohort was strong. Across approximately 400 genotyped donors of the cohort, an average of approximately 200,000 unique TCR beta nucleotide sequences per donor were sequenced, and 15% to 20% of those sequences were non-productive.

The paper's findings and limits, for the study overall: Across donors, most TCR sequences were observed very rarely, whereas some public TCRs were present in many individuals. CMV serostatus was the only immune exposure information available for the cohort. A later genetic analysis reported fewer N-insertions in productive TCRs among donors in an Asian-associated ancestry cluster than the approximately 670-donor mean. The classifier was reported to diagnose cytomegalovirus status with high specificity and sensitivity in both the original and validation cohorts. Roughly uniform sequencing depth across donors was assumed in presence/absence analyses, although this assumption may not hold. According to a later analysis, parvovirus B19, influenza, CMV and Epstein-Barr virus appeared linked to several top co-occurrence clusters. In vitro tests confirmed that a few of the cytomegalovirus-associated TCR beta chains recognize cytomegalovirus antigens. When HLA alleles, especially DR and DQ, strongly co-occurred, TCR associations were difficult to assign to individual alleles. Most CMV-associated TCR beta chains appeared to be HLA-restricted in a later analysis, and the HLA associations seemed to be driven largely by CMV exposure. HLA typing was unavailable for some donors at each locus, so association tests used only the typed subset. In a later genetic analysis, a missense DCLRE1C variant was associated with V-gene and J-gene trimming of TCR beta chains, and the association was replicated in an independent cohort. A further reported finding was that TCR beta sequences accurately predicted the HLA-A and HLA-B alleles for most subjects in the first cohort. Correlated functional status among segregating V segments might reflect linkage disequilibrium, but an unknown experimental factor could not be ruled out. Because counts were too low, fewer than 20 rarely observed V segments, including chromosome 9 orphons, were excluded from the earlier analysis of some 590 of the donors. In this cohort, only TCR beta chains were sequenced, and detectable features were limited by the absence of alpha or paired-chain data. In a later analysis, 15,000 to 20,000 TCR beta sequences were associated with specific HLA alleles at a false discovery rate of 0.05. Compared with equally common non-associated chains, HLA-associated TCR beta chains in a later analysis were more clonally expanded and had lower generation probabilities. The 87-base-pair reads could not distinguish some IMGT-functional V segments, including TRBV6-2 and TRBV6-3, so those segments were excluded. It was suggested by the authors that the approach could potentially be generalized to other disease states and immunological phenotypes. In a later analysis, the rate of TCR association differed among HLA loci, with DRB1 alleles having the most associated TCRs and HLA-C alleles having the fewest. A total of 150 or so TCR beta chains were listed by the study as associated with cytomegalovirus. In an earlier analysis of about 540 of the donors, most TCR beta V segments were observed in productive rearrangements about 87% or about 30% of the time, broadly matching IMGT annotations. A cluster of highly shared sequence variants was judged likely to be a technical artifact of the sequencing pipeline.

CDR1 and CDR2 (LGHNA, YSLEER) derive from the germline V gene. Trimming takes 3 bases off V and 7 bases off J; junction bases not matched to a gene: 12. From the cysteine through the phenylalanine, the CDR3 covers 16 amino acids. Of all the DNA, just the CDR3 is kept, 48 bases in frame from base 1. The library relied on the immunoSEQ multiplex PCR assay. For the multiplex PCR, a mixture combining 60 forward primers for TCR Vbeta segments and 13 reverse primers for TCR Jbeta segments was used. A multiplex PCR assay on genomic DNA amplified the CDR3 region of rearranged TCR beta genes. On the Illumina HiSeq System, the amplified TCR beta libraries were sequenced as 87-base-pair reads. Per the source publication's procedure: A later analysis counted some 80 million unique TCR beta chains across the 666 repertoires, and 10 million to 12 million of these chains were shared by at least two donors. Raw reads were error-corrected and collapsed into unique sequences with a nearest-neighbor algorithm that merged closely related sequences to remove PCR and sequencing errors. CDR3 sequences were aligned to IMGT reference sequences to assign V, D and J gene segments. For a sequence to be retained, at least a six-nucleotide match to both a V gene segment and a J gene segment was required. A rearrangement counted as productive if the CDR3 had no stop codons and remained in frame with V and J, and every other rearrangement counted as non-productive. CDR3 was defined according to IMGT convention as the region running from the second conserved V-encoded cysteine to the conserved J-encoded phenylalanine. The earlier analysis of a few hundred of the donors excluded any sequence lacking an unambiguous match to a single V gene segment. In an earlier analysis of more than 500 of the donors, a V segment was called functional when productive rearrangements were above 56.7%, and segregating when the standard deviation between donors exceeded 5%. A statistical classification framework was built to diagnose cytomegalovirus status from the catalog of TCR beta chain sequences. V and J gene assignment, in a later analysis, came from comparing TCR nucleotide sequences with IMGT/GENE-DB human TR gene sequences. The TCRdist pipeline was used in a later analysis to assign CDR3 sequences and most-parsimonious VDJ recombination scenarios. In a later analysis, every TCR beta chain was defined by the combination of its CDR3 amino acid sequence and its V-gene family, and reads without a unique V-gene family were dropped. To address suspected cross-contamination and a sequencing artifact, a later analysis removed 550 to 750 highly shared, low-generation-probability nucleotide sequences. In a later analysis, a clonal expansion index was calculated for each public chain from normalized within-repertoire ranks of inferred template counts. Generation probabilities in a later analysis came from a VDJ recombination model fitted to out-of-frame rearrangements, and those results were checked against IGoR. In a later analysis, hypergeometric tests were used to score TCR-TCR, TCR-HLA and TCR-CMV co-occurrence, with a repertoire-size bias correction applied to TCR pairs. A later analysis estimated false discovery rates by permuting HLA or CMV assignments 20 times. A later analysis grouped co-occurring TCRs with DBSCAN, adding TCRdist sequence similarity when clustering within HLA-allele-positive subsets. Repertoires with fewer than 30,000 or more than 120,000 public chains, plus five repertoires with anomalous nucleotide sharing, were excluded from co-occurrence clustering. This is the immuneACCESS table as TCRdb keeps it, with only in-frame sequences that have V and J called. A part of the clones is gone; compared with another copy, unresolved V genes explain less than half, and the rest is unexplained. V and J calls and clone size are as listed in that table; D and trimming were resolved from the DNA. This sample holds approximately 170,000 clones; roughly 79% were observed only once. The ten most abundant clones make up 2% to 2.5% of the sample.

In total, more than 500 healthy bone marrow donors made up the cohort. At the time of sampling, all cohort members were nominally healthy, though unrecorded immune exposures were likely present. The donor tested CMV seropositive, placing the donor among the roughly 270 seropositive members of the cohort. A peripheral blood sample was collected from each donor, and TCR beta sequencing was performed on peripheral blood mononuclear cells. The Qiagen DNeasy Blood Extraction Kit was used to extract genomic DNA from the blood cell samples. In its sample, this clone comes out as medium-sized (0.01 to 0.1%). The antigen it binds to is not known. Per-nucleotide qualities are absent, and no much larger clonotype sits a single base away.

Rearrangement joined TRBV4-3 to TRBJ2-1; TRBD1 lines up with 7 middle nucleotides. The sequenced sample consisted of PBMCs. The origin of this receptor is a woman aged 25 to 39 in good health and CMV-seropositive. The DNA sequence follows: TGCGCCAGCAGCCATGAGCCCGGACAGGTTATTAATGAGCAGTTCTTC. Translated, this is CASSHEPGQVINEQFF.